This T cell receptor beta chain was recorded in a study of blood T cell repertoires in COVID-19. The J segment lost 6 bases and the V segment lost 6 bases, leaving 12 bases of the junction unmatched. The CDR3 has 15 residues. Germline CDR1 reads MDHEN; CDR2 reads SYDVKM. The study counted Cohort 3 donors as recovered given two negative PCRs, clearance, or symptom resolution. Assay: immunoSEQ multiplex PCR; the TCRdb copy retains only in-frame clones and omits some. The sample includes roughly 200,000 clones, around 85% of them seen just once. Specimen: PBMCs or T cells enriched from blood (not recorded which). This TCR derives from a man aged 35 to 55 who had recovered from COVID-19. The chain has TRBV28 and TRBJ2-7, with 9 positions matching TRBD2. The DNA of the CDR3 is TGTGCCAGCAGCCCCGGGGGTAGCGGGAGTAGCGAGCAGTACTTC. Its protein is CASSPGGSGSSEQYF.